The next 18 T cell receptor beta chains were all read from a single sample in a study of CD8 T cells in Susac syndrome. Random hexamers primed reverse transcription of about 0.5 to 1 ug RNA. A single record per CDR3 protein comes from TCRdb applying MiXCR to the immunoSEQ multiplex PCR reads. In the table there are roughly 400,000 distinct CDR3 sequences, roughly 85% of which are singletons. The sample consisted of CD8+ T cells from PBMCs. These receptors were taken from a human donor with multiple sclerosis.

The rearrangement links TRBV7-2 to TRBJ2-7; D is uncertain. Germline V gene lookup returns CDR1 SGHTA and CDR2 FQGNSA. V was cut by 3 bases and J by 3 bases, with 12 bases left in between. This CDR3 has 14 residues. The chain's CDR3 is CASSFFRFGYEQYF. The CDR3 DNA reads TGTGCCAGCAGCTTTTTCAGGTTTGGCTACGAGCAGTACTTC.

V usage is TRBV2 and J usage is TRBJ2-3; D uncertain. The germline gives CDR1 SNHLY, CDR2 FYNNEI. The V and J ends lost 3 bases and 6 bases respectively, with 7 bases between them. This CDR3 region has 12 residues. The CDR3 reads CASSDGSDTQYF. The CDR3 nucleotides read TGTGCCAGCAGTGACGGTAGCGATACGCAGTATTTT.

The CDR3: CASSFGIQKFF. The CDR3 DNA follows: TGCGCCAGCAGCTTCGGGATCCAGAAATTCTTC. The gene calls are TRBV5-1 and TRBJ2-1; perhaps TRBD2 as D (5 bases). The CDR3 totals 11 residues. CDR1 and CDR2 from the germline V gene are SGHRS and YFSETQ. V was clipped by 2 bases and J by 16 bases, with 13 bases between them.

This rearrangement joins TRBV12-3 or TRBV12-4 to TRBJ2-2; D may be TRBD1 (5 bases). The CDR3 contains 15 residues. Trimming took off 3 bases at V and 4 bases at J, with 12 bases between the two ends. This CDR3 reads CASSFLGVSTGELFF. In DNA, the CDR3 is TGTGCCAGCAGTTTCTTAGGGGTCTCCACCGGGGAGCTGTTTTTT.

CDR3 in amino acids: CASTPEGDTQYF. CDR3 sequence (DNA): TGTGCCAGCACCCCCGAAGGAGATACGCAGTATTTT. The chain is built from TRBV6-1 and TRBJ2-3; no clear D. Germline CDR1 reads MNHNS; CDR2 reads SASEGT. V was pared by 7 bases and J by 5 bases, with 10 bases between. The CDR3 runs 12 residues.

V is TRBV6-5 and J is TRBJ2-2; TRBD1 matches 8 bases. V lost 6 bases, J lost 0 bases, and 6 bases stayed unmatched. Germline V gene lookup returns CDR1 MNHEY and CDR2 SVGAGI. The CDR3 consists of 16 residues. CDR3 protein: CASRLGQGPNTGELFF. CDR3 coding DNA: TGTGCCAGCAGACTCGGACAGGGCCCGAACACCGGGGAGCTGTTTTTT.

This chain joins TRBV6-1 and TRBJ1-5; 7 bases agree with TRBD1. This CDR3 is built from 17 residues. Germline V lookup: CDR1 MNHNS, CDR2 SASEGT. J lost 4 bases, V lost 5 bases, and 14 bases had no gene match. As DNA, the CDR3 is TGTGCCAGCAGTCCCTACGGGGTAGGGGGCCAAAATCAGCCCCAGCATTTT. It codes for CASSPYGVGGQNQPQHF.

The V and J genes are TRBV9 and TRBJ2-1, with 11 nucleotides matching TRBD2. This CDR3 contains 15 residues. From germline, CDR1 is SGDLS and CDR2 YYNGEE. The V and J ends lost 0 bases and 7 bases, in that order; junction bases with no gene match: 3. CDR3 DNA: TGTGCCAGCAGCGTAGTAGCGGGAGGGGGGAATGAGCAGTTCTTC. Amino acids: CASSVVAGGGNEQFF.

The chain employs TRBV19 and TRBJ2-1; 9 bases line up with TRBD1. CDR1 is LNHDA, CDR2 SQIVND, per germline (reference sequence). The ends lost 7 bases at V and 8 bases at J; junction bases unmatched: 9. CDR3 size: 14 residues. CDR3 coding DNA: TGTGCCAGTATGCAACAGGGGGCTTTGGATGAGCAGTTCTTC. This encodes CASMQQGALDEQFF.

The J gene is TRBJ2-7, the V gene TRBV5-1; D is unclear. CDR1 and CDR2 (germline): SGHRS, YFSETQ. V was shortened by 0 bases and J by 4 bases, with 11 bases between the two germline ends. The CDR3 has 14 amino acids. The CDR3 DNA follows: TGCGCCAGCAGCTTGGTAAAAGTCGGATACGAGCAGTACTTC. The encoded protein is CASSLVKVGYEQYF.

The chain links TRBV6-1 to TRBJ2-7; 9 nucleotides agree with TRBD1. The CDR3 runs 14 residues. V lost 8 bases and J lost 5; bases outside the gene matches: 10. Germline V gene lookup returns CDR1 MNHNS and CDR2 SASEGT. The CDR3 here is CASVEGQGAHEQYF. CDR3 coding DNA: TGTGCCAGCGTGGAGGGACAGGGTGCCCACGAGCAGTACTTC.

The chain uses TRBV30 and TRBJ1-1; D ambiguous. V lost 5 bases, J lost 4 bases, and 11 bases lay in between. Germline values: CDR1 GTSNPN, CDR2 SVGIG (reference sequence). CDR3 length: 12 amino acids. The CDR3 DNA reads as TGTGCCTGGGGAGGTTATGGCACTGAAGCTTTCTTT. It translates to CAWGGYGTEAFF.

The chain recombines TRBV7-6 with TRBJ2-3; 8 positions match TRBD1. J gave up 1 base and V 1 base, and 4 bases lay outside the gene matches. CDR3 length equals 16 residues. CDR1 SGHVS and CDR2 FNYEAQ come from the germline V gene. Here the CDR3 reads CASSLVATGGTDTQYF. CDR3 DNA sequence: TGTGCCAGCAGCTTAGTGGCGACAGGGGGCACAGATACGCAGTATTTT.

The V call is TRBV4-1, the J call TRBJ1-1; possibly TRBD1 for D (6 bases). Germline lookup yields CDR1 MGHRA and CDR2 YSYEKL. The CDR3 extends over 14 amino acids. With 3 bases removed from V and 1 base from J, the gap between germline ends came to 9 bases. CDR3 DNA: TGCGCCAGCAGCCAGGTGACAGGGAACACTGAAGCTTTCTTT. Amino acid sequence: CASSQVTGNTEAFF.

V and J are TRBV29-1 and TRBJ2-5; a possible D gene is TRBD2 (5 bases). Germline-derived CDR1 and CDR2 are SQVTM and ANQGSEA. Trimming took off 6 bases at V and 3 bases at J, with 5 bases between the two ends. The CDR3 spans 10 residues. The CDR3 DNA reads as TGCAGCGTGACTAAAGAGACCCAGTACTTC. It specifies CSVTKETQYF.

The J gene is TRBJ1-6, the V gene TRBV27; D unclear. Per the germline V gene, CDR1 is MNHEY and CDR2 is SMNVEV (reference sequence). This CDR3 comprises 15 residues. Trimming shortened V by 6 bases and J by 5 bases, and 14 bases separated the two germline ends. The chain's CDR3 is CASRPSSVDNSPLHF. CDR3 bases: TGTGCCAGCAGACCCTCGAGCGTAGATAATTCACCCCTCCACTTT.

This sequence joins TRBV4-2 and TRBJ2-3; the D is unclear. The CDR3 covers 12 residues. Germline assignment: CDR1 LGHNA and CDR2 YNFKEQ. The V end lost 1 base, the J end lost 3 bases, and 2 bases lay between the germline ends. DNA for the CDR3: TGTGCCAGCAGCCAAGCTACAGATACGCAGTATTTT. Protein: CASSQATDTQYF.

The chain employs TRBV30 and TRBJ1-1; maybe TRBD1 (5 bases). The CDR3 totals 17 residues. Germline CDR1 GTSNPN, CDR2 SVGIG (reference sequence). Between the trimmed V and J ends, which lost 0 bases and 1 base, there was a span of 18 bases. The CDR3 sequence is CAWSVFGLRGQNTEAFF. CDR3 in DNA: TGTGCCTGGAGTGTATTTGGCCTTCGGGGCCAGAACACTGAAGCTTTCTTT.